Below are 27 T cell receptor beta chains sequenced from a single sample in a study of kidney transplant recipient with SARS-CoV-2 infection. MiXCR, run by TCRdb on the reads, gives a single entry per CDR3 protein. The table shows some 220,000 distinct CDR3 sequences, with more than 25% occurring only once. Sequenced here: a blood sample, sampled at baseline and on day 111 from a kidney transplant recipient. These receptors were obtained from a young adult male patient who had COVID-19 and was a kidney transplant recipient. A share of the T cells may be of graft donor origin.

This clonotype appeared many times. The chain joins TRBV11-2 to TRBJ1-2; D remains ambiguous. Germline V lookup: CDR1 SGHAT, CDR2 FQNNGV. V was shortened by 5 bases and J by 4 bases, with 23 bases between the two germline ends. The CDR3 has 17 amino acids. The CDR3 region is CASSRAVTSRKTYGYTF. The CDR3 DNA follows: TGTGCCAGCAGCAGGGCAGTAACAAGCAGAAAGACCTATGGCTACACCTTC.

Turning to this clonotype: It may be a read error: a sequence one base away is much more abundant. The chain employs TRBV7-9 and TRBJ1-2; weak D call: TRBD1 (6 bases). The length of the CDR3 is 13 residues. Germline V lookup: CDR1 SEHNR, CDR2 FQNEAQ (reference sequence). CDR3 sequence reads: CAGSPGQNYGYTF. The DNA for the CDR3 is TGTGCCGGCAGCCCCGGACAGAACTATGGCTACACCTTC.

At least ten counts were recorded for this clonotype. This chain joins TRBV12-3 or TRBV12-4 and TRBJ1-5; D gene ambiguous. The CDR3 loop spans 14 amino acids. Between the trimmed V and J ends, which lost 3 bases and 0 bases, there was a span of 6 bases. CDR3 coding DNA: TGTGCCAGCAGTTTTAGTAATAGCAATCAGCCCCAGCATTTT. Its protein is CASSFSNSNQPQHF.

Remarks on this clonotype: This may be a read error, as it is one base from a much larger clone. V gene TRBV7-8 combines with J gene TRBJ2-3; either TRBD1 or TRBD2 may supply D (5 bases each). There are 17 residues in the CDR3. Germline lookup yields CDR1 SGHVS and CDR2 FQNEAQ. The chain's CDR3 is CASSPVLIVRETDTLYF. The DNA of the CDR3 is TGTGCCAGCAGCCCCGTTTTGATTGTGAGGGAGACAGATACGCTGTATTTT.

Worth noting for this clonotype: A much larger clone differs by one base, so this may be a read error. V usage is TRBV3-1 and J usage is TRBJ1-1, with D unclear. Germline V CDR1 and CDR2: LGHDT, YNNKEL (reference sequence). CDR3 length: 17 residues. V gave up 5 bases and J gave up 4 bases, with 23 bases separating them. The CDR3 reads CASSMSSPISTRTEAFF. The DNA for the CDR3 is TGTGCCAGCAGCATGAGTTCTCCCATTTCAACTCGCACTGAAGCTTTCTTT.

In regard to this clonotype: A much more abundant neighbour one base away suggests this may be a read error. The chain carries TRBV11-1 and TRBJ1-2, with unresolved D. The germline V and J ends were trimmed by 5 bases and 4 bases, with 23 bases remaining between them. Germline-derived CDR1 and CDR2 are SGHAT and FQDESV (reference sequence). CDR3 length equals 17 residues. The CDR3 protein is CASSLDRKAGKTYGYTF. DNA of the CDR3: TGTGCCAGCAGCCTTGACCGTAAGGCTGGAAAGACCTATGGCTACACCTTC.

In regard to this clonotype: Since a much larger clone is just one base distant, this may be a read error. This chain links TRBV2 with TRBJ2-5; D is possibly TRBD2 (5 bases). There are 14 residues in the CDR3. Germline CDR1 and CDR2: SNHLY and FYNNEI. The CDR3: CACSVNRGQETQYF. CDR3 in DNA: TGTGCCTGCAGTGTTAACCGGGGCCAAGAGACCCAGTACTTC.

At least ten counts were recorded for this clonotype. The chain is built from TRBV8-2 and TRBJ1-2. TRBV8-2 is described as a pseudogene. This CDR3 region has 16 residues. The CDR3 bases are TGTGGCAGTGCGGGAAGTGATAGCCGAAAGACCTATGGCTACACCTTC. It translates to CGSAGSDSRKTYGYTF.

In regard to this clonotype: This sequence may be a read error, since a much larger clone differs from it by one base. The V and J genes are TRBV6-1 and TRBJ2-3, with 15 bases fitting TRBD2. The V segment lost 2 bases and the J segment 2 bases; nucleotides outside the gene matches: 11. From germline, CDR1 is MNHNS and CDR2 SASEGT. CDR3 size: 20 residues. This CDR3 is CASSERSGWTSGRVTDTQYF. Written as DNA, the CDR3 is TGTGCCAGCAGTGAAAGGTCAGGCTGGACTAGCGGGAGGGTCACAGATACGCAGTATTTT.

This chain links TRBV24-1 with TRBJ1-2; D unclear. There are 17 residues in the CDR3. V was cut by 5 bases and J by 4 bases, with 22 bases left in between. Germline lookup yields CDR1 KGHDR and CDR2 SFDVKD. The CDR3 region is CATSGPCSTRKTYGYTF. The CDR3 bases are TGTGCCACCAGTGGGCCTTGTAGTACCAGAAAGACCTATGGCTACACCTTC.

Worth noting for this clonotype: Being one base from a much bigger clone, this may be a read error. V and J are TRBV20-1 and TRBJ2-2; tentatively, D is TRBD1 or TRBD2 (5 bases each). The CDR3 sequence is 17 residues long. CDR1 and CDR2 from the germline V gene are DFQATT and SNEGSKA (reference sequence). The CDR3 loop reads CSARPTLRGPNAGELFF. CDR3 DNA: TGCAGTGCTAGACCCACACTCCGGGGACCGAACGCCGGGGAGCTGTTTTTT.

This clonotype was recorded at least ten times. The rearrangement links TRBV7-2 to TRBJ1-2; D is unresolved. Trimming cost V 5 bases and J 4 bases, with 23 bases left between them. The CDR3 covers 17 residues. CDR1 is SGHTA, CDR2 FQGNSA, per germline. DNA for the CDR3: TGTGCCAGCAGCCGGAGTTGCAGAGACGGAAAGACCTATGGCTACACCTTC. Its translation is CASSRSCRDGKTYGYTF.

This clonotype has at least ten counts. V gene TRBV20-1 combines with J gene TRBJ1-3; TRBD1 is a possible D gene (6 bases). V dropped 6 bases and J dropped 1 base, with 16 bases sitting between them. This CDR3 has 15 amino acids. From germline, CDR1 is DFQATT and CDR2 SNEGSKA (reference sequence). The CDR3 is CSAASRGKSGNTIYF. CDR3 coding DNA: TGCAGTGCAGCCTCGAGGGGGAAGTCTGGAAACACCATATATTTT.

Points on this clonotype: A read error may be the cause here, since a much bigger clone is one base away. Without the conserved terminal phenylalanine or tryptophan, this CDR3 likely stems from a read error. The chain combines TRBV18 with TRBJ1-2; possibly TRBD1 for D (5 bases). V lost 5 bases, J lost 0 bases, and 13 bases lay in between. This CDR3 contains 15 residues. Germline CDR1 reads KGHSH; CDR2 reads LQKENI. CDR3 bases: TGTGCCAGCTCATCAGGGACCGGGACTAACTATGGCTACACCTAC. Translating it yields CASSSGTGTNYGYTY.

This clonotype was recorded at least ten times. The chain has TRBV7-4 and TRBJ1-2; D possibly corresponds to TRBD1 (5 bases). CDR3 size: 17 residues. Trimming left V 5 bases short and J 4 bases short, with 23 bases between. CDR1 SGHVT and CDR2 SQSDAQ come from the germline V gene. CDR3 residues: CASSGGSSARKTYGYTF. DNA for the CDR3: TGTGCCAGCAGCGGGGGATCTTCAGCTCGAAAGACCTATGGCTACACCTTC.

Remarks on this clonotype: It may be a read error: a sequence one base away is much more abundant. The V call is TRBV7-9, the J call TRBJ2-3, with TRBD2 identical over 9 bases. CDR3 length: 14 residues. Germline V CDR1 and CDR2: SEHNR, FQNEAQ (reference sequence). Here the CDR3 DNA reads TGTGCCAGCAGCGTTAGCGGGGGCACAGATACGCGGTATTTT. It yields the protein CASSVSGGTDTRYF.

This clonotype was observed many times. The V and J genes are TRBV2 and TRBJ1-5, with D possibly TRBD1 on 6 matching bases. V lost 7 bases and J lost 3, with 13 bases in between. The CDR3 runs 14 residues. The germline V gene has CDR1 SNHLY and CDR2 FYNNEI. The CDR3 reads CASTGERANQPQHF. The CDR3 DNA reads as TGTGCCAGCACAGGGGAGAGAGCCAATCAGCCCCAGCATTTT.

In its sample, this clonotype was seen many times. This sequence joins TRBV24-1 and TRBJ2-2; D gene unclear. The V gene lost 7 bases and the J gene lost 1 base, with 3 bases spanning the gap. Germline V gives CDR1 KGHDR, CDR2 SFDVKD. The CDR3 has 12 residues. CDR3 DNA sequence: TGTGCCACCAGAGAGAACACCGGGGAGCTGTTTTTT. Translated, it gives CATRENTGELFF.

This clonotype occurred many times. The chain recombines TRBV27 with TRBJ1-3; D is undetermined. Trimming pared 0 bases from V and 0 bases from J, leaving 3 bases between. In germline, CDR1 is MNHEY, CDR2 SMNVEV (reference sequence). This CDR3 is 14 amino acids long. CDR3 sequence (DNA): TGTGCCAGCAGTTTATCGTACTCTGGAAACACCATATATTTT. Residues: CASSLSYSGNTIYF.

This clonotype is a singleton in its sample. Possible read error: a much larger clone is one base away. The genes are TRBV12-3 or TRBV12-4 and TRBJ2-7; D unresolved. The CDR3 covers 14 residues. The CDR3 sequence: CASSWAILGYEQHF. The CDR3 nucleotides read TGTGCCAGCAGTTGGGCGATATTGGGCTACGAGCAGCACTTC.

A note on this clonotype: Just one base apart from a much larger clone, this may be a read error. This chain links TRBV21-1 with TRBJ2-7; the DNA was not used to check the table's D call, TRBD1. TRBV21-1 is deemed a pseudogene. The CDR3 totals 14 residues. CDR3 in amino acids: CASSKVRGRAEQHF. CDR3 nucleotides: TGTGCCAGCAGCAAAGTTAGGGGGCGTGCCGAGCAGCACTTC.

This clonotype was detected a few times. The V gene is TRBV5-1, the J gene TRBJ1-1; 12 nucleotides agree with TRBD1. V trimming: 2 bases; J trimming: 6 bases; junction bases outside the gene matches: 14. Germline V gives CDR1 SGHRS, CDR2 YFSETQ. The CDR3 totals 18 residues. CDR3 region: CASSFSLPGQGASPEAFF. DNA for the CDR3: TGCGCCAGCAGCTTCTCCCTACCGGGACAGGGGGCCTCGCCTGAAGCTTTCTTT.

A note on this clonotype: A read error is possible here, since a much larger clone lies one base away. This chain links TRBV6-5 with TRBJ1-2; no clear D. V lost 7 bases and J 4 bases, leaving 25 bases between the germline ends. The CDR3 length is 17 residues. Germline loops: CDR1 MNHEY, CDR2 SVGAGI. CDR3 loop: CASNVDVECRKTYGYTF. For the CDR3, the DNA is TGTGCCAGCAATGTCGACGTGGAATGTAGAAAGACCTATGGCTACACCTTC.

This clonotype was recorded a few times. A much larger clone lies one base from this, so it may be a read error. The CDR3 DNA reads TGCGCCAACAGCCAGTATTTGGCTCAGCCCCAGCATTTT. Its protein product is CANSQYLAQPQHF. J is TRBJ1-5 and V is TRBV4-3; D is unresolved. The germline V gene has CDR1 LGHNA and CDR2 YSLEER. This CDR3 region has 13 residues.

As regards this clonotype: One base away lies a much larger clone, so this may be a sequencing read error. The chain links TRBV19 to TRBJ2-2; weak D call: TRBD2 (5 bases). This CDR3 spans 11 amino acids. Germline V gives CDR1 LNHDA, CDR2 SQIVND (reference sequence). CDR3 residues: CASTFTGELLF. CDR3 sequence (DNA): TGTGCCAGTACCTTCACCGGGGAGCTGCTTTTT.

Ten or more counts support this clonotype. The chain has TRBV6-4 and TRBJ1-2; D unclear. V was pared by 5 bases and J by 4 bases, with 23 bases between. The germline V gene encodes CDR1 MRHNA and CDR2 SNTAGT. The CDR3 has 17 residues. The CDR3 bases are TGTGCCAGCAGTATCAAGATCTCACACGGAAAGACCTATGGCTACACCTTC. Translation gives CASSIKISHGKTYGYTF.

Notes on this clonotype: This may come from a read error, since a much larger clone is one base off. The rearrangement uses TRBV8-2 and TRBJ1-2. TRBV8-2 is a pseudogene segment. This CDR3 has 16 amino acids. The CDR3 DNA follows: TGTGGCAGTTCTCGCGGTGATAGCCGAAAGACCTATGGCTACGCCTTC. The encoded protein is CGSSRGDSRKTYGYAF.